This T cell receptor (beta chain) was found in a study of breast tumors, draining lymph nodes, adjacent tissues. This clonotype occurred many times. Its antigen is unknown. Axillary draining lymph nodes of breast cancer patients supplied the node samples. Trimming took off 1 base at V and 0 bases at J, with 7 bases between the two ends. The CDR3 consists of 14 residues. Germline V gives CDR1 DFQATT, CDR2 SNEGSKA (reference sequence). TCRdb reprocessed the multiplex PCR reads with MiXCR, giving one entry per CDR3 protein. The top ten hold over 3.5% of the sample, which has about 220,000 distinct CDR3 sequences, 30% to 35% seen once. Findings and limits, study-wide: The lymph node origin of tumor T cells was framed as consistent with a hypothesis, not demonstrated. Tumor repertoires ranked between lymph nodes and nontumor tissue in diversity, with V and J gene preferences.

The chain uses TRBV20-1 and TRBJ1-5; D uncertain. The TCR was taken from a female donor with breast cancer. Some clones in this sample may be carry-over from other donors' samples. The sample consisted of axillary lymph node tissue. The CDR3 DNA reads TGCAGTGCTAGAGGGCAAATTAGCAATCAGCCCCAGCATTTT. Amino acids: CSARGQISNQPQHF.